This T cell receptor (beta chain) came from a study of shared clonotypes between healthy human individuals. Study overall: The donors, a couple of women and a few men, were aged 18 to 49.

Donors, healthy HIV-negative adults, lacked recent acute infections or vaccinations. Authors' processing steps: ImmunoSEQ yielded junction-only sequences lacking quality scores, so filtering differed. The assay was immunoSEQ multiplex PCR, and TCRdb's table has in-frame clones only and misses some. The V and J calls and clone size are taken from that table; D and trimming were inferred from the DNA. The top ten hold 0.4% to 0.45% of the sample, which has about 1.5 million clones, approximately 98% seen once. The TCR comes from a man between 25 and 39 years old in good health. Sequenced sample: naive CD4+ T cells sorted from blood. Subset meaning: CD45RA+ positively selected.

The CDR3 region has the DNA TGTGCTAGTGGTTTGGACCCCGGGACAGGAGCCTACGAGCAGTACTTC. Translation: CASGLDPGTGAYEQYF. This chain connects TRBV12-5 to TRBJ2-7; 8 bases fit TRBD1. Losses at the gene ends were 1 base for V and 2 bases for J; bases not matched to a gene: 7. Per germline, CDR1 LGHNT and CDR2 FRNRAP. CDR3 size: 16 residues.